The 9 T cell receptor beta chains below were found in one sample sequenced in a study of blood T cell repertoires in COVID-19 (dated by TCRdb to 2019 to 2021). The receptor library was made with the immunoSEQ multiplex PCR assay. Sourced from immuneACCESS, this table was stored by TCRdb with only in-frame sequences that have V and J called. A share of the clones is absent; for the studies checked, an unresolved V gene accounts for under half, and the remainder has no known explanation. The sample table lists about 200,000 clones, about 86% of them with a count of one. About 3.8% of the sample rests with the top ten. Material for sequencing was PBMCs or T cells enriched from blood (not recorded which). The origin of the receptors is a woman between 35 and 50 years old with acute COVID-19.

This rearrangement joins TRBV27 to TRBJ1-5; D gene unclear. CDR3 length: 14 residues. Trimming removed 8 bases from V and 0 bases from J, with 11 bases in between. CDR1 is MNHEY, CDR2 SMNVEV, per germline (reference sequence). CDR3 coding DNA: TGTGCCAGCCGCCCCCCGGGTAGCAATCAGCCCCAGCATTTT. This translates into CASRPPGSNQPQHF.

V gene TRBV28 combines with J gene TRBJ2-1; tentatively, D is TRBD1 (6 bases). CDR3 size: 15 residues. Trimming stripped 6 bases from V and 5 bases from J, with 17 bases between. CDR1 MDHEN and CDR2 SYDVKM come from the germline V gene. CDR3 nucleotides: TGTGCCAGCAGGCCCTCAGGGGCCAGAGACAATGAGCAGTTCTTC. Translated: CASRPSGARDNEQFF.

This clone was observed at least ten times. The chain links TRBV27 to TRBJ1-2; weak D call: TRBD1 (6 bases). V was clipped by 3 bases and J by 5 bases, with 7 bases between them. CDR3 length: 12 amino acids. The germline CDR1 and CDR2 sequences are MNHEY and SMNVEV (reference sequence). CDR3 sequence reads: CASSFTGYGYTF. The CDR3 DNA follows: TGTGCCAGCAGTTTTACAGGGTATGGCTACACCTTC.

This chain joins TRBV7-8 and TRBJ2-7, with a possible D match to TRBD1 (5 bases). The length of the CDR3 is 15 residues. The germline gives CDR1 SGHVS, CDR2 FQNEAQ. The V end was cut by 5 bases, the J end by 1 base, with 15 bases between. CDR3 residues: CASSEWTTVSYEQYF. CDR3 DNA: TGTGCCAGCAGCGAATGGACAACCGTTTCCTACGAGCAGTACTTC. Full variable domain (missing parts from reference TRBV7-8 and TRBJ2-7): GAGVSQSPRYKVAKRGQDVALRCDPISGHVSLFWYQQALGQGPEFLTYFQNEAQLDKSGLPSDRFFAERPEGSVSTLKIQRTQQEDSAVYLCASSEWTTVSYEQYFGPGTRLTVT.

This rearrangement joins TRBV7-2 to TRBJ2-3; D is uncertain. V shed 4 bases and J shed 2 bases, with 4 bases lying between them. Germline CDR1 reads SGHTA; CDR2 reads FQGNSA. The CDR3 consists of 12 residues. The CDR3, as DNA: TGTGCCAGCAGCTCCTACACAGATACGCAGTATTTT. Translating gives CASSSYTDTQYF.

This clone was found once. The rearrangement uses TRBV11-2 and TRBJ2-1, with 11 positions matching TRBD2. Germline V CDR1 and CDR2: SGHAT, FQNNGV. V lost 5 bases, J lost 3 bases, and 3 bases stayed unmatched. There are 15 residues in the CDR3. The CDR3 DNA follows: TGTGCCAGCAGCGTGGGACTAGCGGACTACAATGAGCAGTTCTTC. This translates into CASSVGLADYNEQFF.

The chain joins TRBV28 to TRBJ1-5; the D gene is possibly TRBD1 (6 bases). The V end was cut by 5 bases, the J end by 2 bases, with 13 bases between. CDR3 size: 15 residues. The germline gives CDR1 MDHEN, CDR2 SYDVKM. In DNA form, the CDR3 reads TGTGCCAGCAGTCTCACAGGGCGGCGCAATCAGCCCCAGCATTTT. Residues: CASSLTGRRNQPQHF. The full variable domain, rest sourced from reference TRBV28 and TRBJ1-5, is DVKVTQSSRYLVKRTGEKVFLECVQDMDHENMFWYRQDPGLGLRLIYFSYDVKMKEKGDIPEGYSVSREKKERFSLILESASTNQTSMYLCASSLTGRRNQPQHFGDGTRLSIL.

In its sample, this clone was seen a few times. The chain has TRBV6-5 and TRBJ2-3; possible D gene TRBD2, 6 bases. This CDR3 comprises 14 residues. The germline V and J ends were trimmed by 8 bases and 0 bases, with 12 bases remaining between them. The germline CDR1 and CDR2 sequences are MNHEY and SVGAGI. CDR3 in DNA: TGTGCCAGCGAGAGCGGGTCGAGCACAGATACGCAGTATTTT. This sequence encodes CASESGSSTDTQYF.

The rearrangement uses TRBV29-1 and TRBJ2-7, with D possibly TRBD1 on 6 matching bases. The CDR3 contains 15 residues. Between the trimmed V and J ends, which lost 0 bases and 4 bases, there was a span of 16 bases. The germline V gene has CDR1 SQVTM and CDR2 ANQGSEA. The CDR3 DNA follows: TGCAGCGTTGAAGAAGGGGGAGTTCCCCCTTACGAGCAGTACTTC. Residues: CSVEEGGVPPYEQYF.